This is a list of T cell receptor beta chains from one sample in a study of cytomegalovirus exposure and HLA in healthy donors. Sequenced by immunoSEQ multiplex PCR; TCRdb stores in-frame clones only, minus some. The sample has some 180,000 clones, about 85% seen once; the top ten hold less than 1.5%. Sequenced material: PBMCs. These receptors were obtained from a girl aged 5 to 17 in good health and CMV-seropositive. The CDR3 runs from the conserved cysteine through the conserved F or W. D genes are given only for firm matches. Part of the rows lack a size; the others show once, few, many or a class for expanded clones.

CDR3nt	CDR3aa	abundance	j_gene	d_gene	v_gene
TGCAGCGTTGGACACCCGAACACTGAAGCTTTCTTT	CSVGHPNTEAFF	-	TRBJ1-1	-	TRBV29-1
TGTGCCAGCAGGTTCAGCTGGTTTGAGGTGGAGCAGTACTTC	CASRFSWFEVEQYF	once	TRBJ2-7	-	TRBV6-5
TGTGCCAGCAGAGGACTACCCCCCTACGAGCAGTACTTC	CASRGLPPYEQYF	-	TRBJ2-7	-	TRBV7-2
TGTGCCAGCAGTTTATATCGCGGGAGTATAGGCGAGCAGTACTTC	CASSLYRGSIGEQYF	-	TRBJ2-7	TRBD2	TRBV27
TGTGCCAGCAGTGAATATCGCGGGGGACTAGCAGATGAGCAGTTCTTC	CASSEYRGGLADEQFF	-	TRBJ2-1	TRBD2	TRBV25-1
TGTGCCACCAGCAGAGGAGGAGGGCCAGGGGGCTCCTCCCCCACCGGGGAGCTGTTTTTT	CATSRGGGPGGSSPTGELFF	-	TRBJ2-2	TRBD1	TRBV15
TGTGCCAGCAGTGGCCCCCCCGGGACAGGACAAGAGACCCAGTACTTC	CASSGPPGTGQETQYF	-	TRBJ2-5	TRBD1	TRBV6-1
TGTGCCAGCAGGACCGACTTGGGGGCGCTTACCGGGGAGCTGTTTTTT	CASRTDLGALTGELFF	-	TRBJ2-2	-	TRBV27
TGTGCCAGCAGCCCACAACAGGACAGGGGATTAGCAGATACGCAGTATTTT	CASSPQQDRGLADTQYF	-	TRBJ2-3	TRBD1	TRBV7-2
TGTGCCAGCAGCTTGGGGGGCCTGGCGAGATACACAGATACGCAGTATTTT	CASSLGGLARYTDTQYF	-	TRBJ2-3	-	TRBV5-4
TGTGCCAGCTTCCCACAGGGGGTGGTTGTGAACACTGAAGCTTTCTTT	CASFPQGVVVNTEAFF	-	TRBJ1-1	TRBD1	TRBV27
TGCGCCAGCAGCCCGGACAGGAGTTACCAAGAGACCCAGTACTTC	CASSPDRSYQETQYF	-	TRBJ2-5	TRBD1	TRBV4-3
TGTGCCAGCAGTGAAGCGAGTTCGGATACGCAGTATTTT	CASSEASSDTQYF	-	TRBJ2-3	-	TRBV2
TGTGCCAGCGCGACAGGGGACGCCTACGAGCAGTACTTC	CASATGDAYEQYF	-	TRBJ2-7	TRBD1	TRBV2
TGTGCCAGCAGCCCCGGACTAGCGCCTTCCTACGAGCAGTACTTC	CASSPGLAPSYEQYF	-	TRBJ2-7	TRBD2	TRBV6-1
TGCAGCGTTGCCAAGGGGGAGACCCAGTACTTC	CSVAKGETQYF	-	TRBJ2-5	-	TRBV29-1
TGTGCCTGGACCCAGGGGGTGGGCTCCTACGAGCAGTACTTC	CAWTQGVGSYEQYF	-	TRBJ2-7	TRBD1	TRBV30
TGTGCCAGCAGCCCGGGACTAGCGTCCTACGAGCAGTACTTC	CASSPGLASYEQYF	-	TRBJ2-7	TRBD2	TRBV4-2
TGCGCCAGCAGAGAGCCGGGACTAGCTGGAGAGACCCAGTACTTC	CASREPGLAGETQYF	-	TRBJ2-5	TRBD2	TRBV10-2
TGTGCCTGGGAGGGTGGATACTATGGCTACACCTTC	CAWEGGYYGYTF	-	TRBJ1-2	-	TRBV30
TGCGCCAGCAGCCAAGTGGGCAGATTACGGTATGGCTACACCTTC	CASSQVGRLRYGYTF	once	TRBJ1-2	-	TRBV4-1
TGTGCCAGTAGTCCCCAAGGGACAGGGAAGGAGAACACTGAAGCTTTCTTT	CASSPQGTGKENTEAFF	few	TRBJ1-1	TRBD1	TRBV19
TGTGCCAGCAGCCAACTACGACAGGGGGACACTGAAGCTTTCTTT	CASSQLRQGDTEAFF	-	TRBJ1-1	TRBD1	TRBV7-9
TGTGCCAGCAGCTTGACTAGCGGGGGACCTACGCAGTATTTT	CASSLTSGGPTQYF	-	TRBJ2-3	TRBD2	TRBV11-2
TGTGCCACCAGCGGGGGACACGGGGTCCAAGAGACCCAGTACTTC	CATSGGHGVQETQYF	once	TRBJ2-5	-	TRBV15
TGTGCCAGCAGTTTCAAGGCGGGAGGTAGCACAGATACGCAGTATTTT	CASSFKAGGSTDTQYF	-	TRBJ2-3	TRBD2	TRBV27
TGCGCCAGCAGCCATCCCGCGGGACAGCTTAGCACAGATACGCAGTATTTT	CASSHPAGQLSTDTQYF	-	TRBJ2-3	-	TRBV4-1
TGTGCCAGCAGTGAGAGGGAGGGCCTCCGGGATACGCAGTATTTT	CASSEREGLRDTQYF	-	TRBJ2-3	TRBD2	TRBV27
TGTGCCAGCAGCCGTAGCTTGGGACAGGTGAATTACACCGGGGAGCTGTTTTTT	CASSRSLGQVNYTGELFF	-	TRBJ2-2	TRBD1	TRBV7-2
TGTGCCAGCAGTTACTCGGGTCAGGGGGGTGAGAGGATCTTT	CASSYSGQGGERIF	few	TRBJ1-1	TRBD1	TRBV6-5
TGTGCCAGCAGCTCCCAAAATCTCAGGGAGCAGTTCTTC	CASSSQNLREQFF	-	TRBJ2-1	-	TRBV11-3
TGTGCCAGCAGTCCCCAGACTAGCGGGAGTGATACGCAGTATTTT	CASSPQTSGSDTQYF	-	TRBJ2-3	TRBD2	TRBV27
TGTGCCAGCTCGATACTAGCGGGAGAAGAGACCCAGTACTTC	CASSILAGEETQYF	few	TRBJ2-5	TRBD2	TRBV18
TGCAGCGTTCGTAGGCTCCTCGGGACAGGGGATCCCCACGAGCAGTACTTC	CSVRRLLGTGDPHEQYF	-	TRBJ2-7	TRBD1	TRBV29-1
TGTGCCAGCAGCTACAGGGGGCAAAACATTCAGTACTTC	CASSYRGQNIQYF	few	TRBJ2-4	TRBD1	TRBV7-2
TGTGCCAGCAGCAAAGCAACGGGGGGCGCTTGGTACGAGCAGTACTTC	CASSKATGGAWYEQYF	-	TRBJ2-7	-	TRBV21-1
TGTGCCAGCAGCCAAATACCGGGACAGGGAAACTATGGCTACACCTTC	CASSQIPGQGNYGYTF	-	TRBJ1-2	TRBD1	TRBV16
TGTGCCACCAAACGGGTCAACACTGAAGCTTTCTTT	CATKRVNTEAFF	-	TRBJ1-1	-	TRBV15
TGCGCCAGCAGCTTGGCCGGCAGGGACACCGGGGAGCTGTTTTTT	CASSLAGRDTGELFF	few	TRBJ2-2	-	TRBV5-1
TGCGCCAGCAGCCAAGGCAGACAGGGACCTAGCAATCAGCCCCAGCATTTT	CASSQGRQGPSNQPQHF	few	TRBJ1-5	TRBD1	TRBV4-1
TGCGCCAGCAGCGCCTCGGGACAGGAAAATCAGCCCCAGCATTTT	CASSASGQENQPQHF	-	TRBJ1-5	TRBD1	TRBV5-1
TGCGCCAGCAGCTTGCCTTCTAACTATGGCTACACCTTC	CASSLPSNYGYTF	-	TRBJ1-2	-	TRBV5-1
TGCGCCAGCAGGACTAGCGGGACCTACGAGCAGTACTTC	CASRTSGTYEQYF	-	TRBJ2-7	TRBD2	TRBV10-1
TGTGCCAGCAGCTTGGGCGGTATGAGCTCCTACAATGAGCAGTTCTTC	CASSLGGMSSYNEQFF	-	TRBJ2-1	-	TRBV5-6
TGTGCCAGTAGTACCGAAGTTTTGGGGGGTACGCAGTATTTT	CASSTEVLGGTQYF	-	TRBJ2-3	-	TRBV19
TGTGCCAGCAGCCCTGGTTCTTTCGGGGAGCAGTTCTTC	CASSPGSFGEQFF	-	TRBJ2-1	-	TRBV7-6
TGTGCCAGCAGTTTAAGCAGGGCAGGAGGGGAGCTGTTTTTT	CASSLSRAGGELFF	once	TRBJ2-2	-	TRBV27
TGTGCCAGCAGTCAAAGGACAGGGAGCTCCTACGAGCAGTACTTC	CASSQRTGSSYEQYF	few	TRBJ2-7	TRBD1	TRBV6-5
TGCGCCAGCAGCCATCAGGCCAAACTAGCGGGGGAGGACCAATCCTACAATGAGCAGTTCTTC	CASSHQAKLAGEDQSYNEQFF	-	TRBJ2-1	TRBD2	TRBV4-1